What follows is one T cell receptor beta chain and its context. Its antigen is still unknown. These data originate in a study of T cell clonotyping in hematopoietic cell transplantation. The assay was immunoSEQ multiplex PCR, and TCRdb's table has in-frame clones only and misses some. The sample holds 10,000 to 15,000 clones; roughly 89% are singletons and the top ten take 7.8%. General observations from the study: Broader posttransplant TCR repertoire diversity was predicted by graft donor and pretransplant recipient Inverse Simpson Index values. Without cell sorting, CD4 versus CD8 contributions remain unresolved.

Recipient blood drawn about 28 days pretransplant and days 30, 100, 180 after. The length of the CDR3 is 16 residues. Trimming cost V 3 bases and J 1 base, with 13 bases left between them. CDR1 is MGHDK, CDR2 SYGVNS, per germline. This receptor was identified in a female patient in her fifties or sixties who had an allogeneic stem cell transplant from an unrelated donor, so the T cells may come from the graft donor. Some clones in this sample may be carry-over from other donors' samples. Material: PBMCs, obtained 100 days after allogeneic stem cell transplant. The genes are TRBV25-1 and TRBJ1-5; TRBD1 might be the D (5 bases). The CDR3 DNA reads TGTGCCAGCAGTGAGCGACAGTCGGAAAGCAATCAGCCCCAGCATTTT. Its translation: CASSERQSESNQPQHF. The variable domain in full, completed from reference TRBV25-1 and TRBJ1-5, reads EADIYQTPRYLVIGTGKKITLECSQTMGHDKMYWYQQDPGMELHLIHYSYGVNSTEKGDLSSESTVSRIRTEHFPLTLESARPSHTSQYLCASSERQSESNQPQHFGDGTRLSIL.